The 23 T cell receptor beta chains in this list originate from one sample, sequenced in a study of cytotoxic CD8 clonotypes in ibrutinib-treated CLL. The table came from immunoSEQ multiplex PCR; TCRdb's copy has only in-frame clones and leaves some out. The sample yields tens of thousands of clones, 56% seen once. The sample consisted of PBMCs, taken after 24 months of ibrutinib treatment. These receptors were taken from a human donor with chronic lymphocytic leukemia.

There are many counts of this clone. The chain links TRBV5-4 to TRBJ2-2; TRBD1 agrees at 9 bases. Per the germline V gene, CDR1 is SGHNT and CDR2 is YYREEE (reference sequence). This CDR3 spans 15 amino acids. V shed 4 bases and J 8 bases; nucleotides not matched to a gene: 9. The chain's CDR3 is CASSLRTGVLGELFF. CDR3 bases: TGTGCCAGCAGCCTCCGGACAGGGGTATTGGGGGAGCTGTTTTTT.

CDR3: CASEHSPDTQYF. The DNA for the CDR3 is TGTGCCAGCGAACATTCCCCAGATACGCAGTATTTT. The V gene is TRBV2, the J gene TRBJ2-3; D unresolved. Trimming took off 8 bases at V and 4 bases at J, with 10 bases between the two ends. Per germline, CDR1 SNHLY and CDR2 FYNNEI. The CDR3 spans 12 residues.

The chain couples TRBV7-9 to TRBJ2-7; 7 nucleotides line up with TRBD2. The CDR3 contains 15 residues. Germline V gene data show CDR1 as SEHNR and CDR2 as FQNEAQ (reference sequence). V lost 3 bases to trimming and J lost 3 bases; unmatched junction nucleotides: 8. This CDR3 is CASSFGGSAGYEQYF. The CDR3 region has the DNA TGTGCCAGCAGCTTCGGGGGGAGTGCAGGCTACGAGCAGTACTTC.

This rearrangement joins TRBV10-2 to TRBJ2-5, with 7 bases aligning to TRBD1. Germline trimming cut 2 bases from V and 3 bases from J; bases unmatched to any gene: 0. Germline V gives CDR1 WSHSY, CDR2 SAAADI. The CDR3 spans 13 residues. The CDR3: CASSEGTEETQYF. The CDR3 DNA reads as TGCGCCAGCAGTGAGGGGACAGAAGAGACCCAGTACTTC.

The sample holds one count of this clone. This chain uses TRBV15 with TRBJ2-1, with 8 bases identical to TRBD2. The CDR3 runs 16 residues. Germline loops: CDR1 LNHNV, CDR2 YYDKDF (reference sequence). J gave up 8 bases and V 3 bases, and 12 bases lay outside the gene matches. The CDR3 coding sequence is TGTGCCACCAGCAGGTTAGCGGGAAAGTTAATCTATGAGCAGTTCTTC. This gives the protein CATSRLAGKLIYEQFF.

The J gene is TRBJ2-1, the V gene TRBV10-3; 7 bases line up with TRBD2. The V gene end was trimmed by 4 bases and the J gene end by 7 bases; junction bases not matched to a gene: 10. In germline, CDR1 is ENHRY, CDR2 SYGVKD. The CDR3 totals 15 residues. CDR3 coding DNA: TGTGCCATCAGTGGCGGAGCGGGAATCGGAAATGAGCAGTTCTTC. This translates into CAISGGAGIGNEQFF.

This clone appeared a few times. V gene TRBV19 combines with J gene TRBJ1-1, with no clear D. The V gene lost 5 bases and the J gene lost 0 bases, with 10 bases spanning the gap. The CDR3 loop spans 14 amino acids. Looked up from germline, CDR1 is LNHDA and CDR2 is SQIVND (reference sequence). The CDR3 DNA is TGTGCCAGTAGTCTCGGACGCATGAACACTGAAGCTTTCTTT. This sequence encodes CASSLGRMNTEAFF.

The CDR3 protein is CSDRTTNEQFF. The CDR3 nucleotides are TGCAGCGATAGGACTACCAATGAGCAGTTCTTC. This chain links TRBV29-1 with TRBJ2-1; tentatively, D is TRBD2 (6 bases). The CDR3 covers 11 residues. V lost 7 bases and J lost 6, with 10 bases in between. Germline V gene data show CDR1 as SQVTM and CDR2 as ANQGSEA.

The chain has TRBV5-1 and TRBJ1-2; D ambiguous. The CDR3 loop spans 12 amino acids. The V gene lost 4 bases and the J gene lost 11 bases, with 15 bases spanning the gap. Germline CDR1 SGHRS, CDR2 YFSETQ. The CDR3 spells CASSVESTTYTF. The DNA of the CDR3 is TGCGCCAGCAGCGTGGAGAGTACTACATACACCTTC. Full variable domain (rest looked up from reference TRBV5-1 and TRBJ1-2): KAGVTQTPRYLIKTRGQQVTLSCSPISGHRSVSWYQQTPGQGLQFLFEYFSETQRNKGNFPGRFSGRQFSNSRSEMNVSTLELGDSALYLCASSVESTTYTFGSGTRLTVV.

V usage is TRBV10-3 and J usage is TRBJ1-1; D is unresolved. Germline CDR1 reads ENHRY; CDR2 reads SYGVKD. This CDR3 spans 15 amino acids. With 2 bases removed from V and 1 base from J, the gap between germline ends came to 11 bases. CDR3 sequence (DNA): TGTGCCATCAGTGAGCGGAACACCCCGAACACTGAAGCTTTCTTT. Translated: CAISERNTPNTEAFF.

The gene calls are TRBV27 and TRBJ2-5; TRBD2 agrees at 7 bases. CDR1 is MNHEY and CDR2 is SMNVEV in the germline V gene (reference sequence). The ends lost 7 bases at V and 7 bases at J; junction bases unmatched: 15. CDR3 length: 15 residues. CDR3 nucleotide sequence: TGTGCCAGCAAGCCCCTAGCGGAGGGTAAAGGGACCCAGTACTTC. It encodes CASKPLAEGKGTQYF.

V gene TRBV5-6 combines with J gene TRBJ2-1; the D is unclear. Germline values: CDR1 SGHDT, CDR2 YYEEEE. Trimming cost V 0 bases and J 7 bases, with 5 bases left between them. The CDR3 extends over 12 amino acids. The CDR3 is CASSLVLNEQFF. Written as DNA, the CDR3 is TGTGCCAGCAGCTTGGTCCTGAATGAGCAGTTCTTC.

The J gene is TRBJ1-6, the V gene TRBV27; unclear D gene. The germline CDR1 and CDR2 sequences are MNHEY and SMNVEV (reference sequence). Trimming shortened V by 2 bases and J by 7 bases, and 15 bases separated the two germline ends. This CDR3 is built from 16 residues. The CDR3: CASSLEVREVNSPLHF. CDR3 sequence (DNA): TGTGCCAGCAGTTTAGAGGTCAGAGAAGTAAATTCACCCCTCCACTTT.

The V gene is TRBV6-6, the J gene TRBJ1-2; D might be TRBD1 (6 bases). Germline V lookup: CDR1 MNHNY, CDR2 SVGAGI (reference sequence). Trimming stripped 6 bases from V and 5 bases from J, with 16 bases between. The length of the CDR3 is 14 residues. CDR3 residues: CASRNTGFEYGYTF. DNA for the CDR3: TGTGCCAGCAGGAATACAGGGTTTGAGTATGGCTACACCTTC.

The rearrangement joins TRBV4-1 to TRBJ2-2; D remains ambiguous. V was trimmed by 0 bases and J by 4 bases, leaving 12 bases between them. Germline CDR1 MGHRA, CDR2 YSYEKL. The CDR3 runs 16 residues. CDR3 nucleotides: TGCGCCAGCAGCCAAGAGGCCTTAGCTGCCACCGGGGAGCTGTTTTTT. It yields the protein CASSQEALAATGELFF.

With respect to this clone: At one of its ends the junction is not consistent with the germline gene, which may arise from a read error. This CDR3 reads CASPPPRLPNF. The CDR3 DNA reads as TGCGCCAGCCCTCCCCCCAGGCTGCCGAATTTT. This chain joins TRBV23-1 and TRBJ2-3; D remains unclear. TRBV23-1 is marked as an open reading frame, function uncertain. The CDR3 has 11 amino acids.

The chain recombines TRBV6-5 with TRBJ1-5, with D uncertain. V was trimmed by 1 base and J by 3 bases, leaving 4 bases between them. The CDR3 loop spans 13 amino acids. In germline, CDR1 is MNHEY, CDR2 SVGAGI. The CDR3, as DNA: TGTGCCAGCAGTTACTTCCCCAATCAGCCCCAGCATTTT. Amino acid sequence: CASSYFPNQPQHF.

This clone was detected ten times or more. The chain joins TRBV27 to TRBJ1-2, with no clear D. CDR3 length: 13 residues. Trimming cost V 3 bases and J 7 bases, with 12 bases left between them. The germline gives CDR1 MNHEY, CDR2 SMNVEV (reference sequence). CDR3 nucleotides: TGTGCCAGCAGTTTCCCCGACGGCCTTGGCTACACCTTC. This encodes CASSFPDGLGYTF.

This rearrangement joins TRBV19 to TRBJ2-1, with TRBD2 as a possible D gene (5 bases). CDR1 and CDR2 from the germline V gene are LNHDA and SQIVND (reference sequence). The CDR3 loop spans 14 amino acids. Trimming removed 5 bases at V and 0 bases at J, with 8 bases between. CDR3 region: CASSLLVSYNEQFF. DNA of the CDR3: TGTGCCAGTAGTTTACTAGTCTCCTACAATGAGCAGTTCTTC. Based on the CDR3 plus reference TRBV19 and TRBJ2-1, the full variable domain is DGGITQSPKYLFRKEGQNVTLSCEQNLNHDAMYWYRQDPGQGLRLIYYSQIVNDFQKGDIAEGYSVSREKKESFPLTVTSAQKNPTAFYLCASSLLVSYNEQFFGPGTRLTVL.

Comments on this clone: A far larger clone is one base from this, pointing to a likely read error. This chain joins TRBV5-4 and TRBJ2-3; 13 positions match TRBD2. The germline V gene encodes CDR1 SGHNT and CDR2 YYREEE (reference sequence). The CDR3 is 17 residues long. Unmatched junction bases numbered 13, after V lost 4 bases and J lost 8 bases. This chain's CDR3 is CASSQAELAGGLRTQYF. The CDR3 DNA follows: TGTGCCAGCAGCCAAGCCGAACTAGCGGGGGGGCTTCGTACGCAGTATTTT.

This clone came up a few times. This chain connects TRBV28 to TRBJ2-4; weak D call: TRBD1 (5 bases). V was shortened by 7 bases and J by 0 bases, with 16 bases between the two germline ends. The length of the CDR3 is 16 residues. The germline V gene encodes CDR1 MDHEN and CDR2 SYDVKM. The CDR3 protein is CASKGPAGLAKNIQYF. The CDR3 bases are TGTGCCAGCAAGGGGCCGGCCGGGCTAGCCAAAAACATTCAGTACTTC.

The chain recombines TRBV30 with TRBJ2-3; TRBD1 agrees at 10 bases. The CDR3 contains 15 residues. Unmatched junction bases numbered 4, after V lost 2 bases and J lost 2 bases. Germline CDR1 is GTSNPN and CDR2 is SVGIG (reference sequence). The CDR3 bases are TGTGCCTGGAGTCTCGGGACAGGGGACACAGATACGCAGTATTTT. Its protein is CAWSLGTGDTDTQYF.

CDR3 sequence: CASSLNGPYEQYF. CDR3 bases: TGTGCCAGCAGCTTAAATGGGCCCTACGAGCAGTACTTC. The chain is built from TRBV7-8 and TRBJ2-7; no clear D. The V and J ends lost 2 bases and 2 bases respectively, with 7 bases between them. The CDR3 is 13 residues long. CDR1 and CDR2 from the germline V gene are SGHVS and FQNEAQ.